The clone carrying this T cell receptor (beta chain) was detected ten times or more. The sample originates from a study of T cells in Graves' hyperthyroidism and ophthalmopathy. Researchers took RNA transcripts and amplified the TCR beta CDR3 regions from them. The HTBI primer set drove a first-round RT-PCR of the TCR CDR3. TCRdb independently ran MiXCR on the multiplex PCR reads; one entry per CDR3 protein. The sample includes 450,000 to 650,000 distinct CDR3 sequences, approximately 15% seen only once; the top ten take about 7%. The CDR3 is made up of 13 amino acids. Trimming pared 0 bases from V and 4 bases from J, leaving 7 bases between. Germline CDR1 SGHRS, CDR2 YFSETQ.

This clonotype originated in a woman aged 18-30 years with Graves' ophthalmopathy. This rearrangement joins TRBV5-1 to TRBJ2-5, with D possibly being TRBD2 (5 bases). The sample taken for sequencing was blood. CDR3 loop: CASSLVRGETQYF. CDR3 nucleotide sequence: TGCGCCAGCAGCTTGGTTCGGGGAGAGACCCAGTACTTC.